What follows describes a single T cell receptor (beta chain). The CDR3 consists of 14 residues. Germline trimming cut 6 bases from V and 2 bases from J; bases unmatched to any gene: 4. Germline CDR1 and CDR2: ENHRY and SYGVKD. This entry belongs to a study of T cell changes during pregnancy in multiple sclerosis. The data were produced by immunoSEQ multiplex PCR, yet TCRdb's version contains in-frame clones alone and is incomplete. The table has approximately 71,000 clones, approximately 92% seen once. The chain is built from TRBV10-3 and TRBJ1-2, with 9 bases fitting TRBD1. The sample consisted of peripheral blood, taken in the third trimester of pregnancy. The origin of this receptor is a female donor with multiple sclerosis, enrolled in a pregnancy study. CDR3 nucleotide sequence: TGTGCCATCAGGGGGGACAGGGAGAACTATGGCTACACCTTC. It specifies CAIRGDRENYGYTF.